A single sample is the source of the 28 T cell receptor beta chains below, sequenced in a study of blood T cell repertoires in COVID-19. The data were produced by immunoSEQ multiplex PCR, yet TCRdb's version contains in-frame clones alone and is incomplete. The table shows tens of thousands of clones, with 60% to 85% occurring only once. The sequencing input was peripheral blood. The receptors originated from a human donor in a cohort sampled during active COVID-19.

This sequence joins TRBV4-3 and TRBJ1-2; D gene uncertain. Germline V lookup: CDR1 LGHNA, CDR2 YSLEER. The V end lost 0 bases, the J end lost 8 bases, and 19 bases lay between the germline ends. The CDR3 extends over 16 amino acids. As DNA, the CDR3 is TGCGCCAGCAGCCAAGATAGTACGGGAATCTATGGGGGCTACACCTTC. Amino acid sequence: CASSQDSTGIYGGYTF.

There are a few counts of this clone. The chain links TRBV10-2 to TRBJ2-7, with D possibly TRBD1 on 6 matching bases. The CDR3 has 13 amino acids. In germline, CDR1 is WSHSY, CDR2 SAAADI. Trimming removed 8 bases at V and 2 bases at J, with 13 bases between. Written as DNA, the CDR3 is TGCGCCAGCGGCCGGGACACCGCCTACGAGCAGTACTTC. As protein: CASGRDTAYEQYF.

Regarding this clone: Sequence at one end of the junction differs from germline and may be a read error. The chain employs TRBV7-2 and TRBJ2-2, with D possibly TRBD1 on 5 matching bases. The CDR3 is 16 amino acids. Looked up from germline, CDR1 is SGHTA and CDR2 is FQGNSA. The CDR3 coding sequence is TGTGCCAGCAGCTTGATGCGGACAACGAATACCGGGGAGCTGTTTTTT. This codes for CASSLMRTTNTGELFF.

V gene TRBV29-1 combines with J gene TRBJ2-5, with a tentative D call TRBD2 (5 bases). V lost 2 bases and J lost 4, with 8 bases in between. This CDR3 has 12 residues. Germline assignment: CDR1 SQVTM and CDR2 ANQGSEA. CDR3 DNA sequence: TGCAGCGTTGAAAAGGGAGCAGAGACCCAGTACTTC. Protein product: CSVEKGAETQYF.

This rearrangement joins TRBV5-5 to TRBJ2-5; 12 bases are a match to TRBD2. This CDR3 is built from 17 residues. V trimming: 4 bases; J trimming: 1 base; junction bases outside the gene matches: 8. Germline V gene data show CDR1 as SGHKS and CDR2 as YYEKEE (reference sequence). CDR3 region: CASSLGLAGSLQETQYF. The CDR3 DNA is TGTGCCAGCAGCCTAGGACTAGCGGGATCGCTCCAAGAGACCCAGTACTTC.

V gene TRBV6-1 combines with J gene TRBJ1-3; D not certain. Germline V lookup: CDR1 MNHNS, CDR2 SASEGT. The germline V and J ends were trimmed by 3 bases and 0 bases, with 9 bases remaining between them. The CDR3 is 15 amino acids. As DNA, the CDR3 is TGTGCCAGCAGTGATAAGAGGAGCTCTGGAAACACCATATATTTT. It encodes CASSDKRSSGNTIYF.

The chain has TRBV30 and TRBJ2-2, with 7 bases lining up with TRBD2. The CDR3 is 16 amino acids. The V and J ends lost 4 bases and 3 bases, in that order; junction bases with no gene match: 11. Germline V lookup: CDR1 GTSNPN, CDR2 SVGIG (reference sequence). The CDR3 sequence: CAWKRTGRADTGELFF. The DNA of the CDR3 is TGTGCCTGGAAACGCACGGGGAGGGCCGACACCGGGGAGCTGTTTTTT.

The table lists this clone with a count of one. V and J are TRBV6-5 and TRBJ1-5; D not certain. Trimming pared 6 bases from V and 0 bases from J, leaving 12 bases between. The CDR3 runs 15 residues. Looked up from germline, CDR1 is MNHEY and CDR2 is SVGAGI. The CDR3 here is CASSRSIVSNQPQHF. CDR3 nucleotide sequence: TGTGCCAGCAGCCGGTCAATAGTTAGCAATCAGCCCCAGCATTTT.

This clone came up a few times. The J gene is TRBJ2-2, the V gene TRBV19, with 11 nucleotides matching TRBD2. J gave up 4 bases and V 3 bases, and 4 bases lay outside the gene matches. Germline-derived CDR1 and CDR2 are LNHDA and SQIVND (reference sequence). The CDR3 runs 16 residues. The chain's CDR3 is CASSIGLAGPTGELFF. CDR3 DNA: TGTGCCAGTAGTATCGGACTAGCGGGCCCCACCGGGGAGCTGTTTTTT.

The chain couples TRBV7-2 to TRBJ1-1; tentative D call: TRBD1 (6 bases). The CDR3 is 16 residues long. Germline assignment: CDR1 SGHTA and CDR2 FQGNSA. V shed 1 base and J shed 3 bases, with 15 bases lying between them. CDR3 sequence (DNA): TGTGCCAGCAGCTTAGTCTCAGGGGCTTGGGACACTGAAGCTTTCTTT. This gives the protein CASSLVSGAWDTEAFF.

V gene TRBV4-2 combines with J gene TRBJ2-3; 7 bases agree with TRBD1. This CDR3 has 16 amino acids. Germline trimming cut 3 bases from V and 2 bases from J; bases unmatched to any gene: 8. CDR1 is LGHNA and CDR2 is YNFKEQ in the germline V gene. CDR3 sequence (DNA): TGTGCCAGCAGCCAGGTGCAGGACAGGCTCACAGATACGCAGTATTTT. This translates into CASSQVQDRLTDTQYF.

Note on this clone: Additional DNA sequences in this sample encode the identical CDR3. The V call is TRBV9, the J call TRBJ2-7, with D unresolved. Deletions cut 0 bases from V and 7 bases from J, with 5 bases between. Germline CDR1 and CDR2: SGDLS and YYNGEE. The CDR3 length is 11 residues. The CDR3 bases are TGTGCCAGCAGCGTAGGCGAAGAGCAGTACTTC. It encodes CASSVGEEQYF.

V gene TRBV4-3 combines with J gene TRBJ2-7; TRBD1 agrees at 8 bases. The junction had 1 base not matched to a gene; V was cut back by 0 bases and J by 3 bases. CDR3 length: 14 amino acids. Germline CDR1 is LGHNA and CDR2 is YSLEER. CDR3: CASSQDRGLYEQYF. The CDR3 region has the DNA TGCGCCAGCAGCCAAGACAGGGGGCTCTACGAGCAGTACTTC.

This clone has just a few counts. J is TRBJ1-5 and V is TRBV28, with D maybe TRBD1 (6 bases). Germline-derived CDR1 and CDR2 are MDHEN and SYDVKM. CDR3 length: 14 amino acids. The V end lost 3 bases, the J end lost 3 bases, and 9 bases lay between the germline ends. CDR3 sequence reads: CASSLGQYNQPQHF. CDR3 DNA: TGTGCCAGCAGTTTGGGACAATACAATCAGCCCCAGCATTTT. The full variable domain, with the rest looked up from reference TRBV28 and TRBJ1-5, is DVKVTQSSRYLVKRTGEKVFLECVQDMDHENMFWYRQDPGLGLRLIYFSYDVKMKEKGDIPEGYSVSREKKERFSLILESASTNQTSMYLCASSLGQYNQPQHFGDGTRLSIL.

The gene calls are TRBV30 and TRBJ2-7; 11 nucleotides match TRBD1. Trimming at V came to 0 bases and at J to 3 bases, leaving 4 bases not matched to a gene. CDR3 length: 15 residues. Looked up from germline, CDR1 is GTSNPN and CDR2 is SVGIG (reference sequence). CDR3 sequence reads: CAWSVGGTGGYEQYF. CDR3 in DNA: TGTGCCTGGAGTGTAGGCGGGACAGGGGGCTACGAGCAGTACTTC. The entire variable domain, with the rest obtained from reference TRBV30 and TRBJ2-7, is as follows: SQTIHQWPATLVQPVGSPLSLECTVEGTSNPNLYWYRQAAGRGLQLLFYSVGIGQISSEVPQNLSASRPQDRQFILSSKKLLLSDSGFYLCAWSVGGTGGYEQYFGPGTRLTVT.

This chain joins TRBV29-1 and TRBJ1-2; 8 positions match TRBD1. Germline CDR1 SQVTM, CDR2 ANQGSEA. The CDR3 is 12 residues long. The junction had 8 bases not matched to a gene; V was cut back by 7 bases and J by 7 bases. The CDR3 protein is CSALQGATGYTF. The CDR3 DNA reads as TGCAGCGCCCTCCAGGGGGCCACTGGCTACACCTTC.

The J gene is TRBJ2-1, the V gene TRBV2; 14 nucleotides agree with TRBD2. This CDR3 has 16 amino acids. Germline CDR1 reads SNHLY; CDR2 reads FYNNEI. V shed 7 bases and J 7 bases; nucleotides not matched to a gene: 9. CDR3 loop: CASISPGLAGVNEQFF. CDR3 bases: TGTGCCAGCATCTCACCGGGACTAGCGGGAGTAAATGAGCAGTTCTTC.

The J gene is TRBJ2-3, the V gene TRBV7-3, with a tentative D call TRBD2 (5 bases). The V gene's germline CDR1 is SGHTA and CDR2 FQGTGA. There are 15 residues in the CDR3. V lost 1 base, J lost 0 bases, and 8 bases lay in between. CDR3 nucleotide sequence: TGTGCCAGCAGCTTAAGTGGACTTAGCACAGATACGCAGTATTTT. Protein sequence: CASSLSGLSTDTQYF. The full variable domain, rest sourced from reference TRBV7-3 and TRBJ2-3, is GAGVSQTPSNKVTEKGKYVELRCDPISGHTALYWYRQSLGQGPEFLIYFQGTGAADDSGLPNDRFFAVRPEGSVSTLKIQRTERGDSAVYLCASSLSGLSTDTQYFGPGTRLTVL.

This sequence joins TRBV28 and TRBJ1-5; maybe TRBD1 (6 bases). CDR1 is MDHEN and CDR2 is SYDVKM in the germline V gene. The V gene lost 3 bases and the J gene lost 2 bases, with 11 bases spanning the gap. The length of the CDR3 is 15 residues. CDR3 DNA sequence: TGTGCCAGCAGTTTCATATCAGGGGGCAATCAGCCCCAGCATTTT. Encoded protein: CASSFISGGNQPQHF.

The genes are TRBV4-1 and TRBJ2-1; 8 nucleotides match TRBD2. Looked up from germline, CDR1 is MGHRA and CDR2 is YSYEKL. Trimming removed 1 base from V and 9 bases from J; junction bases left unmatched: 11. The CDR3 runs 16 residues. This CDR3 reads CASSQGWGSGSLEQFF. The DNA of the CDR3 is TGCGCCAGCAGCCAAGGGTGGGGGAGCGGGAGTCTTGAGCAGTTCTTC.

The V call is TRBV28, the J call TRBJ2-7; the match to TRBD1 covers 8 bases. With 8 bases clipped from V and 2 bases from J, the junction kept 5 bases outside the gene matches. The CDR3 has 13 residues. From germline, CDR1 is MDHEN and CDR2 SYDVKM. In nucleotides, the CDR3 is TGTGCCAGCGAGGACAGGGTGGCCTACGAGCAGTACTTC. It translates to CASEDRVAYEQYF. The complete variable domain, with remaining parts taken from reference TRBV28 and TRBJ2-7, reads DVKVTQSSRYLVKRTGEKVFLECVQDMDHENMFWYRQDPGLGLRLIYFSYDVKMKEKGDIPEGYSVSREKKERFSLILESASTNQTSMYLCASEDRVAYEQYFGPGTRLTVT.

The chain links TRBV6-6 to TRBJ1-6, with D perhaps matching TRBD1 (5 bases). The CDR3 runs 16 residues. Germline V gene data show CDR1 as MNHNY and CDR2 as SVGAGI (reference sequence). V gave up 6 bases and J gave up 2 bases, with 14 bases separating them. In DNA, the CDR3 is TGTGCCAGCAGCCCCACGGCAGGGACCTATAATTCACCCCTCCACTTT. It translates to CASSPTAGTYNSPLHF.

This CDR3 is CASSLVQNTDTQYF. The CDR3 DNA follows: TGTGCCAGCAGTTTAGTGCAGAACACAGATACGCAGTATTTT. V usage is TRBV27 and J usage is TRBJ2-3; D gene unclear. Per the germline V gene, CDR1 is MNHEY and CDR2 is SMNVEV (reference sequence). The CDR3 spans 14 residues. Trimming took off 2 bases at V and 2 bases at J, with 8 bases between the two ends.

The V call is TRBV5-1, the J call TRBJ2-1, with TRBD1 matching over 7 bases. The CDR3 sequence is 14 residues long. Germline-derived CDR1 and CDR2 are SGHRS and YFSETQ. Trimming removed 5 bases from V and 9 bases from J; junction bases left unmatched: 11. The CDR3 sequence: CASSQGTTGLEQFF. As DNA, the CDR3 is TGCGCCAGCAGTCAAGGAACGACAGGGCTTGAGCAGTTCTTC.

The CDR3 is CASSWGRDQPQHF. The CDR3 nucleotides read TGTGCCAGCAGTTGGGGCCGAGATCAGCCCCAGCATTTT. The chain joins TRBV28 to TRBJ1-5; perhaps TRBD1 as D (5 bases). Trimming stripped 4 bases from V and 5 bases from J, with 9 bases between. The germline gives CDR1 MDHEN, CDR2 SYDVKM. The CDR3 totals 13 residues.

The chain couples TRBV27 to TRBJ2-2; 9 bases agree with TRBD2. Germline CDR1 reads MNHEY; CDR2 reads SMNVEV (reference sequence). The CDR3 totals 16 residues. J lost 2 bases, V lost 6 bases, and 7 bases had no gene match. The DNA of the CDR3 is TGTGCCAGCAGGCGGGAGGGCCTTTTAAACACCGGGGAGCTGTTTTTT. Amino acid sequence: CASRREGLLNTGELFF.

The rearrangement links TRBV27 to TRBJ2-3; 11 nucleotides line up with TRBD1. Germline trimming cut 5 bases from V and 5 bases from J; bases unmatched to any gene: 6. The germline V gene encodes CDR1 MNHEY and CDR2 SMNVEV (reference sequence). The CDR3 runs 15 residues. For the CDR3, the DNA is TGTGCCAGCAGTCAGTGGACAGGGGGCATAGATACGCAGTATTTT. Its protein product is CASSQWTGGIDTQYF.

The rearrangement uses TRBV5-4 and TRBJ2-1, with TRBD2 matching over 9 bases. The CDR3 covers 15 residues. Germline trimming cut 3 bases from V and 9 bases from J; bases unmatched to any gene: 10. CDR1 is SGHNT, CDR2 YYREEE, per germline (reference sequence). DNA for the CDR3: TGTGCCAGCAGCTCCCAAGTCGGCGGGAGGGTTGAGCAGTTCTTC. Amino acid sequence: CASSSQVGGRVEQFF.